The next 5 T cell receptor beta chains were all read from a single sample in a study of blood T cell repertoires in COVID-19. Clones were read by immunoSEQ multiplex PCR, and TCRdb kept only the in-frame ones, dropping some. The sample has approximately 70,000 clones, about 91% seen once. The sequenced sample consisted of peripheral blood. These receptors were obtained from a woman aged 60-75 years with active COVID-19.

Only one count was recorded for this clone. The chain uses TRBV19 and TRBJ2-7; 11 bases match TRBD2. CDR3 length equals 19 residues. CDR1 and CDR2 (germline): LNHDA, SQIVND (reference sequence). V lost 5 bases, J lost 4 bases, and 19 bases stayed unmatched. The CDR3: CASSPRGRMRLAGKYEQYF. The CDR3 DNA is TGTGCCAGTAGTCCCCGGGGCAGGATGCGACTAGCGGGGAAATACGAGCAGTACTTC. Filled out from reference TRBV19 and TRBJ2-7, the complete variable domain reads DGGITQSPKYLFRKEGQNVTLSCEQNLNHDAMYWYRQDPGQGLRLIYYSQIVNDFQKGDIAEGYSVSREKKESFPLTVTSAQKNPTAFYLCASSPRGRMRLAGKYEQYFGPGTRLTVT.

The J gene is TRBJ2-2, the V gene TRBV9; TRBD2 matches at 7 bases. V dropped 4 bases and J dropped 5; count of bases not matched to a gene: 14. This CDR3 is built from 17 residues. Per the germline V gene, CDR1 is SGDLS and CDR2 is YYNGEE. Here the CDR3 DNA reads TGTGCCAGCAGCCTCCGCCCAGGGCGGGAGTGGACCGGGGAGCTGTTTTTT. Protein product: CASSLRPGREWTGELFF.

This clone showed up just once. The rearrangement links TRBV5-1 to TRBJ2-1; TRBD1 agrees at 8 bases. The CDR3 totals 14 residues. J lost 3 bases, V lost 5 bases, and 4 bases had no gene match. The germline V gene has CDR1 SGHRS and CDR2 YFSETQ. The chain's CDR3 is CASRVQGVYNEQFF. The DNA of the CDR3 is TGCGCCAGCAGAGTACAGGGGGTCTACAATGAGCAGTTCTTC.

The V and J genes are TRBV29-1 and TRBJ2-1, with D possibly being TRBD1 (6 bases). Germline V gene lookup returns CDR1 SQVTM and CDR2 ANQGSEA. CDR3 length equals 14 residues. The ends were cut back, 5 bases at V and 3 bases at J, with 14 bases in the middle. Here the CDR3 DNA reads TGCAGCGTTAAGGGGACAACCGGCTACAATGAGCAGTTCTTC. Protein: CSVKGTTGYNEQFF.

V gene TRBV12-3 or TRBV12-4 combines with J gene TRBJ1-1; 7 nucleotides agree with TRBD1. The junction had 0 bases not matched to a gene; V was cut back by 2 bases and J by 3 bases. This CDR3 has 13 residues. The CDR3 here is CASSLTGDTEAFF. The CDR3 nucleotides read TGTGCCAGCAGTTTAACAGGGGACACTGAAGCTTTCTTT.